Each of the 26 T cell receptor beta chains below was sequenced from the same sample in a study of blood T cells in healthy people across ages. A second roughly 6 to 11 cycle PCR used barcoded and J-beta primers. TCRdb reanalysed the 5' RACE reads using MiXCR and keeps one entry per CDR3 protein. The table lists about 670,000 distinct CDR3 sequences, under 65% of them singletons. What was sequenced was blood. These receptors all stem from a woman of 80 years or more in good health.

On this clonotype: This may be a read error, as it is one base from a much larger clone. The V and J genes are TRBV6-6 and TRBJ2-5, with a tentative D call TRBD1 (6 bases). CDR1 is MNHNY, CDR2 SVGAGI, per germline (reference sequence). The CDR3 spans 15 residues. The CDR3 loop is CVSSYRDFRGETQYF. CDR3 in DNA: TGTGTCAGCAGTTACAGGGATTTTCGAGGAGAGACCCAGTACTTC.

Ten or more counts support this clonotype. CDR3 bases: TGTGCCAGCAGTTTGGGTGTTGCCTACGAGCAGTACTTC. This gives the protein CASSLGVAYEQYF. This rearrangement joins TRBV27 to TRBJ2-7; D is unresolved. Germline V gene data show CDR1 as MNHEY and CDR2 as SMNVEV (reference sequence). The CDR3 loop spans 13 amino acids. The V and J ends lost 3 bases and 2 bases respectively, with 8 bases between them.

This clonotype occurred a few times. The CDR3 nucleotides are TGTGCCAGCAGCTTCCGGGGGGGTTACACAGATACGCAGTATTTT. Translating gives CASSFRGGYTDTQYF. J is TRBJ2-3 and V is TRBV11-3; 8 positions match TRBD2. Germline V CDR1 and CDR2: SGHNT, YENEEA. Trimming cost V 3 bases and J 2 bases; bases outside gene matches: 4. The CDR3 extends over 15 amino acids.

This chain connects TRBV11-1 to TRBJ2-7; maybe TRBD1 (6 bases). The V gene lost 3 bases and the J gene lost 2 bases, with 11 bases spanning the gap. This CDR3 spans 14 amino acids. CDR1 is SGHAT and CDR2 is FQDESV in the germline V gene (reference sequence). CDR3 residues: CASSFSRDTYEQYF. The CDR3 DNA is TGTGCCAGCAGCTTTAGCCGGGACACCTACGAGCAGTACTTC.

CDR3 protein: CASLQAGATYEQYF. CDR3 bases: TGTGCCAGCCTCCAGGCGGGGGCAACCTACGAGCAGTACTTC. The rearrangement uses TRBV28 and TRBJ2-7; tentatively, D is TRBD2 (7 bases). This CDR3 is 14 amino acids long. Deletions cut 8 bases from V and 2 bases from J, with 16 bases between. The V gene's germline CDR1 is MDHEN and CDR2 SYDVKM. Variable domain in full (rest from reference TRBV28 and TRBJ2-7): DVKVTQSSRYLVKRTGEKVFLECVQDMDHENMFWYRQDPGLGLRLIYFSYDVKMKEKGDIPEGYSVSREKKERFSLILESASTNQTSMYLCASLQAGATYEQYFGPGTRLTVT.

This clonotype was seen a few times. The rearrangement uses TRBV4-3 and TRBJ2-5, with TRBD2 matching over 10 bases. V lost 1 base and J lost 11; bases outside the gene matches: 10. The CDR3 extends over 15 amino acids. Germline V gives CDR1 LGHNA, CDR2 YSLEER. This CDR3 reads CASSQGLAGAREQYF. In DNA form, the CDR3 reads TGCGCCAGCAGCCAAGGCCTAGCGGGAGCAAGGGAGCAGTACTTC.

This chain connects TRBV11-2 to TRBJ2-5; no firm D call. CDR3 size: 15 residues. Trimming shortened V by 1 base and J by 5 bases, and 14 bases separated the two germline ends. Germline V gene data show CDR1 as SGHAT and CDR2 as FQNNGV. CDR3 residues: CASSLGRFPQETQYF. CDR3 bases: TGTGCCAGCAGCTTAGGGAGATTTCCCCAGGAGACCCAGTACTTC.

CDR3 nucleotides: TGCAGTGCTCCCACAGGGGGGGGCAATCAGCCCCAGCATTTT. It specifies CSAPTGGGNQPQHF. The V and J genes are TRBV20-1 and TRBJ1-5; 8 bases are shared with TRBD1. The CDR3 runs 14 residues. Trimming cost V 5 bases and J 2 bases; bases outside gene matches: 5. Germline V gene sequence: CDR1 DFQATT, CDR2 SNEGSKA (reference sequence).

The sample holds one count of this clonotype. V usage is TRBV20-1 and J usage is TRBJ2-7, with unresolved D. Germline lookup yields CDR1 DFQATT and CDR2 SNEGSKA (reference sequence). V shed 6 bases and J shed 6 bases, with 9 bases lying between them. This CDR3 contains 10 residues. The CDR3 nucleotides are TGCAGTGCCCTCTCCCCCGAGCAGTACTTC. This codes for CSALSPEQYF.

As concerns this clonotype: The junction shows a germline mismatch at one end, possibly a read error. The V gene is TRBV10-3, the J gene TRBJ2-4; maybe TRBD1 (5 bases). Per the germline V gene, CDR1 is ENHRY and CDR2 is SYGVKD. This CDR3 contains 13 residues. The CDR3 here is CASSDQVMDKQYF. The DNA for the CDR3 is TGTGCCAGCAGTGATCAGGTTATGGACAAGCAGTACTTC.

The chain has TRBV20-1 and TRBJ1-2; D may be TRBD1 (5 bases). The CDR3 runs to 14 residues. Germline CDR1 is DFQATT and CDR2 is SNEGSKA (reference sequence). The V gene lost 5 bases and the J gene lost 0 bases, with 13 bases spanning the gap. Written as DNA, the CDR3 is TGCAGTGCTCTGCCGGACATCACTAACTATGGCTACACCTTC. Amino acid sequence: CSALPDITNYGYTF.

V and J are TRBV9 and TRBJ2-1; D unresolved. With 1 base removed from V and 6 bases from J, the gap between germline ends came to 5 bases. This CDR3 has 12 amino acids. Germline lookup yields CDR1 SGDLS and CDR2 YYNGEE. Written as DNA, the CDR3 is TGTGCCAGCAGCGTACCCCCCAATGAGCAGTTCTTC. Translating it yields CASSVPPNEQFF.

Here the CDR3 reads CASKERDDRFSGANVLTF. The CDR3 coding sequence is TGTGCCAGCAAGGAACGGGACGATCGCTTCTCTGGGGCCAACGTCCTGACTTTC. The V gene is TRBV6-1, the J gene TRBJ2-6; perhaps D is TRBD1 or TRBD2 (5 bases each). V was shortened by 7 bases and J by 0 bases, with 19 bases between the two germline ends. The CDR3 sequence is 18 residues long. Germline-derived CDR1 and CDR2 are MNHNS and SASEGT.

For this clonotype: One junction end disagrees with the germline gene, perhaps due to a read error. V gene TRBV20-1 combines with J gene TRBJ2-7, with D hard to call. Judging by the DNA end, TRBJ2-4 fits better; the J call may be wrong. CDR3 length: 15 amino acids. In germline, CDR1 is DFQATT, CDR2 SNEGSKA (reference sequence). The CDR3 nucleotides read TGCAATGCTAGATCCGGCGTACTAGCCAAAAACATTCAGTACTTC. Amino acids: CNARSGVLAKNIQYF.

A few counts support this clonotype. The CDR3 spells CASSLQEGSSYNEQYF. In nucleotides, the CDR3 is TGTGCCAGCAGTTTACAGGAGGGAAGCTCCTACAATGAGCAGTACTTC. This chain uses TRBV6-6 with TRBJ2-1; a weak D match, TRBD2 (6 bases). The end of the DNA fits TRBJ2-7 better, so the J call may be wrong. The CDR3 contains 16 residues. From germline, CDR1 is MNHNY and CDR2 SVGAGI (reference sequence).

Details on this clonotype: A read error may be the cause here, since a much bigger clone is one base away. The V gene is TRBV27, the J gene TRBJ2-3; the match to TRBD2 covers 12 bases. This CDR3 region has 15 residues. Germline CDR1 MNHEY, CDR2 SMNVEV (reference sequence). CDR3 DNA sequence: TGTACCAGCACCCCTCGCACTAGCGGGGGGGATACGCAGTATTTT. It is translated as CTSTPRTSGGDTQYF.

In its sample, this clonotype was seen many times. This chain's CDR3 is CASSLTVNEKLFF. The CDR3 DNA follows: TGTGCCAGCAGCTTAACAGTTAATGAAAAACTGTTTTTT. This chain uses TRBV7-3 with TRBJ1-4; no reliable D call. From germline, CDR1 is SGHTA and CDR2 FQGTGA. Trimming removed 0 bases at V and 4 bases at J, with 3 bases between. The CDR3 sequence is 13 residues long.

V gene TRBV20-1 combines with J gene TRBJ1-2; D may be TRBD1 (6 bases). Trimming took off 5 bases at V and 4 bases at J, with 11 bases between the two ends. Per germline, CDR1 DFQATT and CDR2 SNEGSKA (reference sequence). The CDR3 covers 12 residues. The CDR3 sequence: CSAPGTSYGYTF. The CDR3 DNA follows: TGCAGTGCTCCCGGGACAAGCTATGGCTACACCTTC.

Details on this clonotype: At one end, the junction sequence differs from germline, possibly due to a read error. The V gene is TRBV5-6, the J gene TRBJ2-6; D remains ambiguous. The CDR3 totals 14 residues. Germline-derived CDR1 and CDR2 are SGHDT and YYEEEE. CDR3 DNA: TGTGCCGGCAGCTTGCGCTCTGGGGCCAACGTCCTGACTTTC. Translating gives CAGSLRSGANVLTF. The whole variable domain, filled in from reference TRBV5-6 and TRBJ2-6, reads DAGVTQSPTHLIKTRGQQVTLRCSPKSGHDTVSWYQQALGQGPQFIFQYYEEEERQRGNFPDRFSGHQFPNYSSELNVNALLLGDSALYLCAGSLRSGANVLTFGAGSRLTVL.

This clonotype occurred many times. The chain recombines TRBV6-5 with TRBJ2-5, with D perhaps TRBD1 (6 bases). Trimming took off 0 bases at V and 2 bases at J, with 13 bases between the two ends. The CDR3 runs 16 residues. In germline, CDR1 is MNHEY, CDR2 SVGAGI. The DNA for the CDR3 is TGTGCCAGCAGTTACTCGATGGGAACAGGGCAAGAGACCCAGTACTTC. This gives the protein CASSYSMGTGQETQYF.

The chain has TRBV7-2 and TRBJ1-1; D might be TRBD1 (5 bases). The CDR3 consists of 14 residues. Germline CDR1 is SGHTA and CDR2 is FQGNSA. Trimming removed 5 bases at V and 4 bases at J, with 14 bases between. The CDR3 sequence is CASSRSGGVTEAFF. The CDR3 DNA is TGTGCCAGCAGCCGGTCCGGGGGTGTCACTGAAGCTTTCTTT.

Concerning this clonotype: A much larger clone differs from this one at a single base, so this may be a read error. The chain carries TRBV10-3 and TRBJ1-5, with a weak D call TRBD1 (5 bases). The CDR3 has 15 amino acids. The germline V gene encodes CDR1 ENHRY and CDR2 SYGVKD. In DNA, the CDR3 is TGTGCCATCAGTGAGTCGAGGGGCGGCAATCAGCCCCGGCATTTT. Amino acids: CAISESRGGNQPRHF.

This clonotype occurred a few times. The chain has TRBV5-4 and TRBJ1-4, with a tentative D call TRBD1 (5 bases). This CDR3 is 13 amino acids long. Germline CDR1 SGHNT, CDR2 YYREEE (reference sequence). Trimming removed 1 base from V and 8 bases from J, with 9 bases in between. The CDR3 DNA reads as TGTGCCAGCAGCTTGTTTGGGACGGAAAAACTGTTTTTT. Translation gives CASSLFGTEKLFF.

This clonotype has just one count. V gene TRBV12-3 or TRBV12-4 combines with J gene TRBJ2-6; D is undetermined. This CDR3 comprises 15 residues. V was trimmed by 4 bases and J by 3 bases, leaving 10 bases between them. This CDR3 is CASSSGGFGANVLTF. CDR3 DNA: TGTGCCAGCAGTTCCGGCGGTTTTGGGGCCAACGTCCTGACTTTC.

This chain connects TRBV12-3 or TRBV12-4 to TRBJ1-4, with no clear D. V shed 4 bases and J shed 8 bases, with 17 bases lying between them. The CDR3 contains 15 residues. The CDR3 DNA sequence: TGTGCCAGCAGTTCCCCACAGAACTATGGAGAAAAACTGTTTTTT. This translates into CASSSPQNYGEKLFF.

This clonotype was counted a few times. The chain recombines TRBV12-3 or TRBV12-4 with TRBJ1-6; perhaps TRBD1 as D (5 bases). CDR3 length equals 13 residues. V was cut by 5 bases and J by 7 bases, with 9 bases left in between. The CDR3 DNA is TGTGCCAGCAGTGGGGGGAACAATTCACCCCTCCACTTT. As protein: CASSGGNNSPLHF.